A single sample gave rise to the 22 T cell receptor beta chains below, sequenced in a study of radiation and T cells in renal cell carcinoma. Repertoires were generated with immunoSEQ multiplex PCR, while TCRdb's copy carries only in-frame clones and drops some. The sample lists about 19,000 clones; approximately 60% were seen once. Treatment described: 15 Gy SBRT to primary tumor, nephrectomy 4 weeks later. This material consisted of tumor tissue, taken from a patient whose treatment included radiotherapy and nephrectomy. The source is a woman between 70 and 85 years old with renal cell carcinoma.

CDR3 in DNA: TGTGCCACCAGCAGTGGCAGCTATGAGCAGTTCTTC. It yields the protein CATSSGSYEQFF. V is TRBV15 and J is TRBJ2-1; D is ambiguous. The germline V gene encodes CDR1 LNHNV and CDR2 YYDKDF (reference sequence). This CDR3 spans 12 amino acids. Trimming left V 3 bases short and J 8 bases short, with 8 bases between.

The chain uses TRBV4-3 and TRBJ1-2; D call uncertain. V lost 1 base, J lost 5 bases, and 8 bases lay in between. In germline, CDR1 is LGHNA, CDR2 YSLEER. The CDR3 is 13 residues long. CDR3 in DNA: TGCGCCAGCAGCCAAGCTGTTACATATGGCTACACCTTC. Protein product: CASSQAVTYGYTF.

The chain recombines TRBV18 with TRBJ1-1; TRBD1 matches 9 bases. The germline V gene encodes CDR1 KGHSH and CDR2 LQKENI. The length of the CDR3 is 12 residues. The V segment lost 3 bases and the J segment 10 bases; nucleotides outside the gene matches: 3. This CDR3 is CASSPKTGGAFF. The CDR3 DNA reads as TGTGCCAGCTCACCTAAGACAGGGGGAGCTTTCTTT.

V usage is TRBV28 and J usage is TRBJ2-2; D ambiguous. Trimming took 6 bases from V and 6 from J, leaving 8 bases between them. The CDR3 consists of 12 residues. Germline CDR1 is MDHEN and CDR2 is SYDVKM. CDR3: CASRGEAGELFF. DNA of the CDR3: TGTGCCAGCAGAGGAGAGGCCGGGGAGCTGTTTTTT.

This chain uses TRBV2 with TRBJ1-2; TRBD1 matches at 9 bases. The J segment lost 1 base and the V segment lost 6 bases, leaving 3 bases of the junction unmatched. From germline, CDR1 is SNHLY and CDR2 FYNNEI. This CDR3 is 14 amino acids long. CDR3 amino acids: CASSVGQGNYGYTF. CDR3 sequence (DNA): TGTGCCAGCAGCGTGGGACAGGGTAACTATGGCTACACCTTC. The full variable domain, with the rest looked up from reference TRBV2 and TRBJ1-2, is EPEVTQTPSHQVTQMGQEVILRCVPISNHLYFYWYRQILGQKVEFLVSFYNNEISEKSEIFDDQFSVERPDGSNFTLKIRSTKLEDSAMYFCASSVGQGNYGYTFGSGTRLTVV.

This clone was detected only a few times. The V gene is TRBV2, the J gene TRBJ2-7; D uncertain. V was clipped by 5 bases and J by 10 bases, with 6 bases between them. CDR1 is SNHLY and CDR2 is FYNNEI in the germline V gene. This CDR3 spans 9 amino acids. Here the CDR3 reads CASSPPQYF. Written as DNA, the CDR3 is TGTGCCAGCAGTCCCCCCCAGTACTTC.

The chain combines TRBV7-6 with TRBJ2-2, with D possibly being TRBD2 (6 bases). V lost 5 bases and J 7 bases, leaving 17 bases between the germline ends. The CDR3 has 15 amino acids. Germline V gene data show CDR1 as SGHVS and CDR2 as FNYEAQ. The CDR3 DNA sequence: TGTGCCAGCAGCCGGGAGTCCCCACAGGACGGGGAGCTGTTTTTT. The encoded protein is CASSRESPQDGELFF. Full variable domain (rest looked up from reference TRBV7-6 and TRBJ2-2): GAGVSQSPRYKVTKRGQDVALRCDPISGHVSLYWYRQALGQGPEFLTYFNYEAQQDKSGLPNDRFSAERPEGSISTLTIQRTEQRDSAMYRCASSRESPQDGELFFGEGSRLTVL.

V usage is TRBV28 and J usage is TRBJ2-7; 14 bases align to TRBD2. Germline loops: CDR1 MDHEN, CDR2 SYDVKM. Unmatched junction bases numbered 9, after V lost 6 bases and J lost 2 bases. This CDR3 has 17 residues. The CDR3 region has the DNA TGTGCCAGCAGCAGACTAGCGGGGGGGACTCGGCCCTACGAGCAGTACTTC. Its translation: CASSRLAGGTRPYEQYF.

The J gene is TRBJ1-2, the V gene TRBV5-3; TRBD1 matches at 7 bases. TRBV5-3 counts as an open reading frame of uncertain function. V was pared by 8 bases and J by 2 bases, with 6 bases of the junction left unmatched. CDR3 length: 13 amino acids. The CDR3: CASSVTGNYGYTF. In DNA, the CDR3 is TGTGCCAGCAGCGTGACAGGGAACTATGGCTACACCTTC.

The CDR3 coding sequence is TGTGCCAGCAGCTCCTGGGCCTCCCTTACAGATACGCAGTATTTT. Its protein product is CASSSWASLTDTQYF. The chain has TRBV7-2 and TRBJ2-3, with unresolved D. Per the germline V gene, CDR1 is SGHTA and CDR2 is FQGNSA. V was clipped by 4 bases and J by 3 bases, with 14 bases between them. The CDR3 is 15 amino acids.

This clone occurred a few times. This sequence joins TRBV2 and TRBJ1-6; TRBD1 aligns across 10 bases. The CDR3 loop spans 14 amino acids. The V gene end was trimmed by 9 bases and the J gene end by 9 bases; junction bases not matched to a gene: 8. Germline lookup yields CDR1 SNHLY and CDR2 FYNNEI. CDR3 sequence: CASRQGANGSPLHF. CDR3 DNA: TGTGCCAGTAGACAGGGGGCGAACGGTTCACCCCTCCACTTT.

The V call is TRBV7-3, the J call TRBJ1-2, with 12 bases identical to TRBD1. Germline CDR1 and CDR2: SGHTA and FQGTGA. With 6 bases clipped from V and 4 bases from J, the junction kept 6 bases outside the gene matches. The length of the CDR3 is 15 residues. CDR3 amino acids: CASRSGQGAAYGYTF. The CDR3 DNA reads TGTGCCAGCAGATCGGGACAGGGGGCAGCCTATGGCTACACCTTC. Looking up the rest from reference TRBV7-3 and TRBJ1-2 gives the full variable domain: GAGVSQTPSNKVTEKGKYVELRCDPISGHTALYWYRQSLGQGPEFLIYFQGTGAADDSGLPNDRFFAVRPEGSVSTLKIQRTERGDSAVYLCASRSGQGAAYGYTFGSGTRLTVV.

The table lists this clone with a few counts. Other nucleotide sequences in the sample specify the same CDR3. The chain joins TRBV2 to TRBJ1-5; D may be TRBD1 (6 bases). The CDR3 runs 14 residues. Germline V CDR1 and CDR2: SNHLY, FYNNEI. Between the trimmed V and J ends, which lost 3 bases and 2 bases, there was a span of 8 bases. This CDR3 reads CASSDRGGNQPQHF. The CDR3 bases are TGTGCCAGCAGTGACAGGGGCGGCAATCAGCCCCAGCATTTT.

Only a few counts were recorded for this clone. The rearrangement joins TRBV2 to TRBJ1-1; no clear D. CDR1 and CDR2 (germline): SNHLY, FYNNEI. The germline V and J ends were trimmed by 5 bases and 1 base, with 11 bases remaining between them. The CDR3 is 14 residues long. DNA for the CDR3: TGTGCCAGCAGTTTTTCACCGACGAACACTGAAGCTTTCTTT. Encoded protein: CASSFSPTNTEAFF.

The chain carries TRBV6-5 and TRBJ1-1, with unresolved D. CDR1 and CDR2 (germline): MNHEY, SVGAGI. This CDR3 has 12 residues. V was clipped by 3 bases and J by 4 bases, with 6 bases between them. DNA of the CDR3: TGTGCCAGCAGTTATACCCTCACTGAAGCTTTCTTT. Protein sequence: CASSYTLTEAFF.

A few counts support this clone. This chain uses TRBV7-3 with TRBJ1-2; 8 bases match TRBD1. Unmatched junction bases numbered 12, after V lost 4 bases and J lost 5 bases. This CDR3 comprises 16 residues. Germline CDR1 reads SGHTA; CDR2 reads FQGTGA. CDR3 region: CASSSPLDRGGYGYTF. In DNA form, the CDR3 reads TGTGCCAGCAGCTCTCCCCTCGACAGGGGAGGATATGGCTACACCTTC.

This chain connects TRBV5-1 to TRBJ2-5, with D unclear. Trimming stripped 0 bases from V and 2 bases from J, with 11 bases between. The CDR3 length is 15 residues. In germline, CDR1 is SGHRS, CDR2 YFSETQ. The CDR3 here is CASSLDGRNQETQYF. The CDR3 DNA reads TGCGCCAGCAGCTTGGACGGCCGGAATCAAGAGACCCAGTACTTC.

CDR3 DNA sequence: TGTGCCAGCAGCTTAGCTGGGATCTCTGGGGCCAACGTCCTGACTTTC. It encodes CASSLAGISGANVLTF. This chain uses TRBV7-8 with TRBJ2-6; the D is unclear. The V end lost 0 bases, the J end lost 0 bases, and 6 bases lay between the germline ends. Germline V gives CDR1 SGHVS, CDR2 FQNEAQ. The CDR3 loop spans 16 amino acids.

The chain recombines TRBV9 with TRBJ1-6; the D is unclear. This CDR3 comprises 14 residues. Trimming removed 0 bases from V and 7 bases from J, with 8 bases in between. Looked up from germline, CDR1 is SGDLS and CDR2 is YYNGEE. CDR3 in amino acids: CASSVEQGNSPLHF. Written as DNA, the CDR3 is TGTGCCAGCAGCGTAGAACAAGGGAATTCACCCCTCCACTTT.

The chain uses TRBV5-6 and TRBJ1-5; D is undetermined. Germline loops: CDR1 SGHDT, CDR2 YYEEEE. CDR3 size: 12 residues. The germline V and J ends were trimmed by 4 bases and 3 bases, with 5 bases remaining between them. The CDR3 nucleotides read TGTGCCAGCAGCCTTGTCAATCAGCCCCAGCATTTT. Protein: CASSLVNQPQHF.

The chain employs TRBV15 and TRBJ2-4; possibly TRBD1 for D (6 bases). The germline CDR1 and CDR2 sequences are LNHNV and YYDKDF (reference sequence). The CDR3 loop spans 15 amino acids. The V and J ends lost 5 bases and 6 bases respectively, with 17 bases between them. DNA of the CDR3: TGTGCCACCAGCGCCAGGGCCAGGGGTGGAAACATTCAGTACTTC. Residues: CATSARARGGNIQYF.

This clone was found a few times. This rearrangement joins TRBV10-3 to TRBJ2-1; D unclear. Germline lookup yields CDR1 ENHRY and CDR2 SYGVKD. The length of the CDR3 is 14 residues. Trimming removed 6 bases from V and 7 bases from J, with 16 bases in between. CDR3 in amino acids: CAIRGTKESNEQFF. The CDR3 DNA reads as TGTGCCATCAGAGGAACGAAGGAGTCGAATGAGCAGTTCTTC.